This T cell receptor (beta chain) was identified in a study of technical replicates of blood from several donors. This CDR3 is built from 14 residues. V dropped 5 bases and J dropped 6; count of bases not matched to a gene: 5. Looked up from germline, CDR1 is SGHTA and CDR2 is FQGNSA. Clones were read by immunoSEQ multiplex PCR, and TCRdb kept only the in-frame ones, dropping some. The sample has more than 65,000 clones; approximately 80% are singletons. This chain links TRBV7-2 with TRBJ1-5, with 9 positions matching TRBD1. The TCR comes from a human donor in good health. Some clones in this sample may be carry-over from other donors' samples. The material sequenced was PBMCs. The CDR3 DNA sequence: TGTGCCAGCAGCCAGGGACAGGGAGGTCAGCCCCAGCATTTT. It specifies CASSQGQGGQPQHF.